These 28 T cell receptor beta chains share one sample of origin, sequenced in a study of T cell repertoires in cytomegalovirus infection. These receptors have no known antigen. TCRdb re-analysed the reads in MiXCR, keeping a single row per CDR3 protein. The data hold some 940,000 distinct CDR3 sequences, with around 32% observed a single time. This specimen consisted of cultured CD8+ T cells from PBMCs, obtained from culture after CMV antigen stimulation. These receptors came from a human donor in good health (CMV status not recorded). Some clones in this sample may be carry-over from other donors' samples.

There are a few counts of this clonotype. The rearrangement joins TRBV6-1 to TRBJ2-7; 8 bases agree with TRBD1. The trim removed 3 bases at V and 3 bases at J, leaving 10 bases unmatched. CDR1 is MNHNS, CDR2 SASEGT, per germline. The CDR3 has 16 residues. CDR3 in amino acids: CASSDPDRALVYEQYF. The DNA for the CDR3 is TGTGCCAGCAGTGATCCGGACAGGGCGTTAGTCTACGAGCAGTACTTC.

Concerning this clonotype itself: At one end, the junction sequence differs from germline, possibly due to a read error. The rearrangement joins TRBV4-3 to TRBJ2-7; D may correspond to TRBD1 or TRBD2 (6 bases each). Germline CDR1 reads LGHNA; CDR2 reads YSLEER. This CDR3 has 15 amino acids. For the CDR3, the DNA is TGCGCCTGCAGCCAAGTCGGGGGCCGATCCTACGAGCAGTACTTC. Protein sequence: CACSQVGGRSYEQYF.

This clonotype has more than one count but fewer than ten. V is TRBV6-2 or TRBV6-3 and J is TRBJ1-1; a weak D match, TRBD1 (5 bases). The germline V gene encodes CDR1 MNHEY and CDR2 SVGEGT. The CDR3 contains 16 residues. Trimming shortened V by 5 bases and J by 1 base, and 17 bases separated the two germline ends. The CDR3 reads CASSPRGADKNTEAFF. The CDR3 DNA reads TGTGCCAGCAGTCCGAGGGGTGCAGATAAGAACACTGAAGCTTTCTTT.

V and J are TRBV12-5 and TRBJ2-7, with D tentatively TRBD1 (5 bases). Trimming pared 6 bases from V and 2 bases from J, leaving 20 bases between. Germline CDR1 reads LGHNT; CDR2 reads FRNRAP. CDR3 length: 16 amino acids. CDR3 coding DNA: TGTGCTAGTGGCCCATCCGTGGGGCCAGCGCCCTACGAGCAGTACTTC. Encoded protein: CASGPSVGPAPYEQYF.

CDR3 nucleotides: TGTGCCAGCTCCCTGGGGACGTTATACACTGAAGCTTTCTTT. Translating it yields CASSLGTLYTEAFF. The chain uses TRBV5-4 and TRBJ1-1; D possibly corresponds to TRBD1 (5 bases). The CDR3 runs to 14 residues. Looked up from germline, CDR1 is SGHNT and CDR2 is YYREEE (reference sequence). Trimming removed 7 bases at V and 3 bases at J, with 16 bases between.

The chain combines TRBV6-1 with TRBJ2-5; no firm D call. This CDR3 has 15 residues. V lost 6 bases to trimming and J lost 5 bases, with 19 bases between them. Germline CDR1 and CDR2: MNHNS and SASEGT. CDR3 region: CASSPSARLVETQYF. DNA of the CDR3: TGTGCCAGCAGCCCTTCCGCGAGGTTGGTTGAGACCCAGTACTTC.

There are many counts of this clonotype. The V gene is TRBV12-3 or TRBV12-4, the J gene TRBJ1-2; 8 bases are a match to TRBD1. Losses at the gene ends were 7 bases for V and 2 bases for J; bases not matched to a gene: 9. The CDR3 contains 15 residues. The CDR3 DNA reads TGTGCCAGCACCTCCGGGACAGGAAAAAACTATGGCTACACCTTC. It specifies CASTSGTGKNYGYTF.

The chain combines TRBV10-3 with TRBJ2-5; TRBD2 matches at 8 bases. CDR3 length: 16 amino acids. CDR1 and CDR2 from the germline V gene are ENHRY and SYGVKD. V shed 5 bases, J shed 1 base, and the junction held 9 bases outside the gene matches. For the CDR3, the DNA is TGTGCCATCAGTTCGCGGGGGGCCGTATCCCAAGAGACCCAGTACTTC. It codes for CAISSRGAVSQETQYF.

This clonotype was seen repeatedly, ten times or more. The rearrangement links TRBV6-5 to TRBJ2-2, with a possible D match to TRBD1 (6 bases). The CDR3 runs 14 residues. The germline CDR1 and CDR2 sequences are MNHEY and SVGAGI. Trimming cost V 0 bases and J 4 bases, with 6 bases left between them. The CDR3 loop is CASSYSGGTGELFF. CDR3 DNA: TGTGCCAGCAGTTACTCAGGGGGCACCGGGGAGCTGTTTTTT.

The CDR3 nucleotides read TGTGCCAGCAGTTACTCGAGTTCCGAAGCTAACTATGGCTACACCTTC. It encodes CASSYSSSEANYGYTF. This chain joins TRBV6-5 and TRBJ1-2; D uncertain. V lost 0 bases and J lost 0, with 11 bases in between. CDR3 length: 16 residues. Germline assignment: CDR1 MNHEY and CDR2 SVGAGI.

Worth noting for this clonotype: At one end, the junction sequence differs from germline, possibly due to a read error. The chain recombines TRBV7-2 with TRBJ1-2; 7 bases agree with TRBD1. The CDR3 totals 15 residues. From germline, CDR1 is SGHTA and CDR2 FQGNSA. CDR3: CPSSSAGQLLFGYTF. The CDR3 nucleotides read TGTCCCAGCAGCTCCGCGGGACAGCTCCTCTTTGGCTACACCTTC.

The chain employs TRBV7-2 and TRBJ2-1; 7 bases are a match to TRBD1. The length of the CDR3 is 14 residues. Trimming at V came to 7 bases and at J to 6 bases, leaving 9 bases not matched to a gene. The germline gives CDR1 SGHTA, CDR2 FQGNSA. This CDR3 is CASTHEGAPNEQFF. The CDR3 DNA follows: TGTGCCAGCACCCATGAGGGGGCACCCAATGAGCAGTTCTTC.

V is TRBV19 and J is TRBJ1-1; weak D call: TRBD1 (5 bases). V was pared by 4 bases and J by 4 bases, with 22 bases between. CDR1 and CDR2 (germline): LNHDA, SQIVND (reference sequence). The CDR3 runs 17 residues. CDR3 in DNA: TGTGCCAGTAGTACCGGGACTTCCTACACCGAGGGCACTGAAGCTTTCTTT. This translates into CASSTGTSYTEGTEAFF.

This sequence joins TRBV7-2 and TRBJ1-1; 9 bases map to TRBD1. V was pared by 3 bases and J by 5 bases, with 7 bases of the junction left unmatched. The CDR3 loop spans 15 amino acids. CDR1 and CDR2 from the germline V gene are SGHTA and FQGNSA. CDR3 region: CASSFRTGVRTEAFF. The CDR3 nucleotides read TGTGCCAGCAGCTTCCGGACAGGGGTAAGGACTGAAGCTTTCTTT.

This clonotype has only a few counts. As DNA, the CDR3 is TGTGCCAGCAGTTCCGGGACCGCCGGTACAGGCTACACCTTC. This codes for CASSSGTAGTGYTF. The rearrangement joins TRBV12-3 or TRBV12-4 to TRBJ1-2; possible D gene TRBD1, 5 bases. Trimming cost V 4 bases and J 8 bases, with 17 bases left between them. The CDR3 sequence is 14 residues long.

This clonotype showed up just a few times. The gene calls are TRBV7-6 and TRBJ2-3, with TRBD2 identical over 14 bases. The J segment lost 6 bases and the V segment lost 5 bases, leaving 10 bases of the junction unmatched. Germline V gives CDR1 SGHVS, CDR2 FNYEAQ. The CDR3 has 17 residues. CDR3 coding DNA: TGTGCCAGCAGCCGCCCGACTAGCGGGGGGGCCGGCGATACGCAGTATTTT. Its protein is CASSRPTSGGAGDTQYF. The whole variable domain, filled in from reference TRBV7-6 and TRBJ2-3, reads GAGVSQSPRYKVTKRGQDVALRCDPISGHVSLYWYRQALGQGPEFLTYFNYEAQQDKSGLPNDRFSAERPEGSISTLTIQRTEQRDSAMYRCASSRPTSGGAGDTQYFGPGTRLTVL.

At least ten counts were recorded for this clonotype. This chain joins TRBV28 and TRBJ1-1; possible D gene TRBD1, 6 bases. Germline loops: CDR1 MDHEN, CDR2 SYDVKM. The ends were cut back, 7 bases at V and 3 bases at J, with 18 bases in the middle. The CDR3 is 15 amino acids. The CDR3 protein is CASKNGGAWDTEAFF. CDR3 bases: TGTGCCAGCAAAAATGGGGGGGCATGGGACACTGAAGCTTTCTTT.

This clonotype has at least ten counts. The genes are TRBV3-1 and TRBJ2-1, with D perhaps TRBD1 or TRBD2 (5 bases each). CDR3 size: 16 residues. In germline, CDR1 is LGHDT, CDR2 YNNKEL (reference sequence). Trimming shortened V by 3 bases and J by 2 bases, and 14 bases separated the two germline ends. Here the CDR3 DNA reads TGTGCCAGCAGCCATTCTGGGACCGAGGCCTACAATGAGCAGTTCTTC. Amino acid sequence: CASSHSGTEAYNEQFF.

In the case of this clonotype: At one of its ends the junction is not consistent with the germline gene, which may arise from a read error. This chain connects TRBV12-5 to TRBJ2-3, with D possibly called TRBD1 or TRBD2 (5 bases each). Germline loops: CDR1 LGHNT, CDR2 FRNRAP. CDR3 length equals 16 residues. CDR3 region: CVSGLPGPAGQDTQYF. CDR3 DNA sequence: TGTGTTAGTGGTTTGCCGGGACCCGCGGGTCAAGATACGCAGTATTTT.

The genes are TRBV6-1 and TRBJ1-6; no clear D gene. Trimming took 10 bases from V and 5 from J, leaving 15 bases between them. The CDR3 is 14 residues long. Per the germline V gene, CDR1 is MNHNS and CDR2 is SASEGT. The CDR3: CAIHPGRNNSPLHF. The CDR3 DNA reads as TGTGCCATCCATCCCGGACGGAATAATTCACCCCTCCACTTT.

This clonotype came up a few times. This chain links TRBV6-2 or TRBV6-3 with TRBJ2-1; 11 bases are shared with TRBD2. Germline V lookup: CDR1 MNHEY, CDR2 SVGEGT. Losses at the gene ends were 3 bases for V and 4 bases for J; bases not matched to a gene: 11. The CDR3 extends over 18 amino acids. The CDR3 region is CASSYGLAGGTVYNEQFF. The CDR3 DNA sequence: TGTGCCAGCAGTTATGGCCTAGCGGGGGGAACCGTATACAATGAGCAGTTCTTC.

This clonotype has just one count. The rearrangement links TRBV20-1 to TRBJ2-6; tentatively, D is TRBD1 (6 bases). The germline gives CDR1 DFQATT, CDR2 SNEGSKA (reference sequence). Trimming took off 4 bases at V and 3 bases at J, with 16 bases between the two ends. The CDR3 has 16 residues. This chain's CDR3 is CSAKRGWVDGANVLTF. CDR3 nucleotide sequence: TGCAGTGCTAAAAGGGGGTGGGTGGATGGGGCCAACGTCCTGACTTTC.

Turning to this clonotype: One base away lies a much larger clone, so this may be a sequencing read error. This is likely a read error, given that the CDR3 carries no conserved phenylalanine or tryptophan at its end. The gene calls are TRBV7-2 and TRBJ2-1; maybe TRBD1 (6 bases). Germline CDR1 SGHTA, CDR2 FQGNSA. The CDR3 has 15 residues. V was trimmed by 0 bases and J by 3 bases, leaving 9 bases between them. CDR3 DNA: TGTGCCAGCAGCTTAGCCCAGGGGTACTACAATGAGCAGTTCTCC. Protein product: CASSLAQGYYNEQFS.

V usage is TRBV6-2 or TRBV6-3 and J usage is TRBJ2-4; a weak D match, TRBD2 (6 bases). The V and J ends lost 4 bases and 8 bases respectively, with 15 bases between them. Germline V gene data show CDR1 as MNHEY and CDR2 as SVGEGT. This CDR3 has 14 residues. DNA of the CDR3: TGTGCCAGCAGTTCCCTCAGGGTAGCGGACATTCAGTACTTC. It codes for CASSSLRVADIQYF.

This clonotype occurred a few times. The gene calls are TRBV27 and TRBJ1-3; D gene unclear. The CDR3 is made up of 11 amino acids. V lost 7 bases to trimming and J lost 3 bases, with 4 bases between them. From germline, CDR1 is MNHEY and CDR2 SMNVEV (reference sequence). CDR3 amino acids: CASMDGNTIYF. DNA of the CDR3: TGTGCCAGCATGGATGGAAACACCATATATTTT.

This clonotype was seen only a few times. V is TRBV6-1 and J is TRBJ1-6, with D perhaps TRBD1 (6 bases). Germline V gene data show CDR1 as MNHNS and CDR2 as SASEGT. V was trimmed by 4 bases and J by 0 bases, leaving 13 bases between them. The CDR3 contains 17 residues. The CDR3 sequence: CASSVDSYGSYNSPLHF. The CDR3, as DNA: TGTGCCAGCAGTGTGGACAGCTACGGCTCCTATAATTCACCCCTCCACTTT.

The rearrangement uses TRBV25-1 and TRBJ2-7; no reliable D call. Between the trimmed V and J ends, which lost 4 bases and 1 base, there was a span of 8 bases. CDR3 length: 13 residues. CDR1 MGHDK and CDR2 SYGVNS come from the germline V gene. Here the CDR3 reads CASSVAESYEQYF. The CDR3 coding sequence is TGTGCCAGCAGTGTGGCAGAATCCTACGAGCAGTACTTC.

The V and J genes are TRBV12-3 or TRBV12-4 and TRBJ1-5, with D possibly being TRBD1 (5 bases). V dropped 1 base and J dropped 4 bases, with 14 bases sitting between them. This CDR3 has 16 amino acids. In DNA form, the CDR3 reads TGTGCCAGCAGTTTAGGCCCTAGGGGTCCGAATCAGCCCCAGCATTTT. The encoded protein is CASSLGPRGPNQPQHF.